A single sample gave rise to the 26 T cell receptor beta chains below, sequenced in a study of OX40 agonist ivuxolimab in advanced cancers. The method behind the library was the immunoSEQ multiplex PCR assay. The source is immuneACCESS, and TCRdb retained only in-frame sequences with V and J called. Part of the clones is not carried over; for the studies checked, unresolved V genes explain less than half of this, and the remainder is unexplained. In this sample the table shows 10,000 or so clones, roughly 70% of which occur a single time. Approximately 40% of the sample is in the top ten clones. The specimen comprised CD4+ or CD8+ T cells sorted from blood, sampled in a trial of the OX40 agonist ivuxolimab. The receptors were gathered from an adult with an advanced solid tumor such as melanoma, head and neck, liver or kidney cancer.

This chain uses TRBV27 with TRBJ1-5; D not certain. The CDR3 is 14 amino acids. V was clipped by 3 bases and J by 1 base, with 7 bases between them. Per the germline V gene, CDR1 is MNHEY and CDR2 is SMNVEV (reference sequence). CDR3 residues: CASSFLDSNQPQHF. The CDR3 bases are TGTGCCAGCAGTTTCTTGGACAGCAATCAGCCCCAGCATTTT.

The V gene is TRBV11-2, the J gene TRBJ2-7; D is uncertain. The germline V gene encodes CDR1 SGHAT and CDR2 FQNNGV. The CDR3 is 12 residues long. The V gene lost 4 bases and the J gene lost 4 bases, with 8 bases spanning the gap. The CDR3 spells CASSYTAYEQYF. DNA for the CDR3: TGTGCCAGCAGCTATACAGCTTACGAGCAGTACTTC.

In its sample, this clone was seen once. The rearrangement joins TRBV30 to TRBJ1-2; possible D gene TRBD1, 5 bases. This CDR3 spans 16 amino acids. The germline gives CDR1 GTSNPN, CDR2 SVGIG (reference sequence). V was cut by 5 bases and J by 6 bases, with 25 bases left in between. DNA for the CDR3: TGTGCCTGGGGACGGAGCCGGGACGTCGGGGGGGATGGCTACACCTTC. It yields the protein CAWGRSRDVGGDGYTF.

Details on this clone: Different DNA sequences within this sample yield the same CDR3. This chain uses TRBV7-3 with TRBJ2-7; the match to TRBD2 covers 12 bases. Losses at the gene ends were 5 bases for V and 3 bases for J; bases not matched to a gene: 11. The CDR3 is 17 amino acids. Germline CDR1 reads SGHTA; CDR2 reads FQGTGA. The CDR3 nucleotides are TGTGCCAGCAGCACTAGCGGGAGGCCAGCTACGGGCTACGAGCAGTACTTC. Translation gives CASSTSGRPATGYEQYF.

This chain links TRBV7-8 with TRBJ2-1; 9 bases are shared with TRBD2. J gave up 3 bases and V 4 bases, and 4 bases lay outside the gene matches. Germline-derived CDR1 and CDR2 are SGHVS and FQNEAQ. This CDR3 spans 15 amino acids. The CDR3 bases are TGTGCCAGCAGCTCCGGACTAGCGCACTACAATGAGCAGTTCTTC. Its protein is CASSSGLAHYNEQFF. The complete variable domain, with remaining parts taken from reference TRBV7-8 and TRBJ2-1, reads GAGVSQSPRYKVAKRGQDVALRCDPISGHVSLFWYQQALGQGPEFLTYFQNEAQLDKSGLPSDRFFAERPEGSVSTLKIQRTQQEDSAVYLCASSSGLAHYNEQFFGPGTRLTVL.

The CDR3 loop is CASSGRTGGKDEQFF. Here the CDR3 DNA reads TGTGCCAGCAGCGGGAGAACGGGAGGCAAGGATGAGCAGTTCTTC. The J gene is TRBJ2-1, the V gene TRBV9; TRBD2 matches at 7 bases. The CDR3 runs to 15 residues. Germline-derived CDR1 and CDR2 are SGDLS and YYNGEE. V was clipped by 3 bases and J by 8 bases; unmatched bases: 11. Drawing the rest from reference TRBV9 and TRBJ2-1, the complete variable domain is DSGVTQTPKHLITATGQRVTLRCSPRSGDLSVYWYQQSLDQGLQFLIQYYNGEERAKGNILERFSAQQFPDLHSELNLSSLELGDSALYFCASSGRTGGKDEQFFGPGTRLTVL.

The rearrangement joins TRBV27 to TRBJ2-2; D is perhaps TRBD2 (5 bases). The length of the CDR3 is 13 residues. In germline, CDR1 is MNHEY, CDR2 SMNVEV (reference sequence). V was clipped by 3 bases and J by 5 bases, with 7 bases between them. The CDR3 spells CASSFRGTGELFF. CDR3 coding DNA: TGTGCCAGCAGTTTTCGAGGGACCGGGGAGCTGTTTTTT.

This chain uses TRBV19 with TRBJ1-5; no reliable D call. From germline, CDR1 is LNHDA and CDR2 SQIVND (reference sequence). Trimming removed 3 bases from V and 0 bases from J, with 15 bases in between. CDR3 length: 17 amino acids. The CDR3 DNA reads TGTGCCAGTAGTATGGGATCGGGGAGCCTTAGCAATCAGCCCCAGCATTTT. Amino acids: CASSMGSGSLSNQPQHF.

The chain has TRBV15 and TRBJ1-2; 9 bases match TRBD1. The V gene's germline CDR1 is LNHNV and CDR2 YYDKDF (reference sequence). The CDR3 covers 16 residues. The V gene end was trimmed by 0 bases and the J gene end by 3 bases; junction bases not matched to a gene: 5. DNA of the CDR3: TGTGCCACCAGCAGAGATTTGACAGGGGGATACTATGGCTACACCTTC. The encoded protein is CATSRDLTGGYYGYTF.

The rearrangement uses TRBV28 and TRBJ2-7; possibly TRBD2 for D (6 bases). Per the germline V gene, CDR1 is MDHEN and CDR2 is SYDVKM. CDR3 length: 13 residues. The V end was cut by 6 bases, the J end by 4 bases, with 13 bases between. The CDR3 DNA is TGTGCCAGCAGCCCCGCCCGGGGGTACGAGCAGTACTTC. Translating gives CASSPARGYEQYF.

The chain employs TRBV4-2 and TRBJ2-1, with D perhaps TRBD1 or TRBD2 (6 bases each). V lost 0 bases to trimming and J lost 13 bases, with 31 bases between them. The V gene's germline CDR1 is LGHNA and CDR2 YNFKEQ. This CDR3 region has 19 residues. Here the CDR3 DNA reads TGTGCCAGCAGCCAAGATGAGGGGGGTAGCGCGAAAAATAGATCACTCCAGTTCTTC. It encodes CASSQDEGGSAKNRSLQFF.

The rearrangement uses TRBV27 and TRBJ2-7; D is possibly TRBD2 (5 bases). CDR1 MNHEY and CDR2 SMNVEV come from the germline V gene (reference sequence). V was trimmed by 5 bases and J by 1 base, leaving 15 bases between them. The CDR3 spans 15 residues. CDR3 DNA sequence: TGTGCCAGCAGTGACTTACTAGAGGGTTCCTACGAGCAGTACTTC. It encodes CASSDLLEGSYEQYF.

The rearrangement joins TRBV11-2 to TRBJ2-2, with D unresolved. This CDR3 spans 16 amino acids. Trimming removed 0 bases from V and 5 bases from J, with 13 bases in between. Germline V gene lookup returns CDR1 SGHAT and CDR2 FQNNGV. This CDR3 reads CASSLDAGKSTGELFF. The CDR3 DNA is TGTGCCAGCAGCTTAGATGCTGGGAAATCGACCGGGGAGCTGTTTTTT.

The V call is TRBV19, the J call TRBJ2-6; no definite D call. The ends were cut back, 3 bases at V and 4 bases at J, with 10 bases in the middle. The germline V gene encodes CDR1 LNHDA and CDR2 SQIVND (reference sequence). The CDR3 totals 15 residues. The CDR3 reads CASSILFVGANVLTF. The CDR3 DNA reads TGTGCCAGTAGTATTTTGTTCGTAGGGGCCAACGTCCTGACTTTC.

V usage is TRBV28 and J usage is TRBJ2-7, with D tentatively TRBD2 (6 bases). Germline CDR1 is MDHEN and CDR2 is SYDVKM. The CDR3 has 13 amino acids. V was pared by 6 bases and J by 4 bases, with 13 bases between. This CDR3 is CASSGLLRYEQYF. The CDR3 DNA sequence: TGTGCCAGCAGCGGACTACTTCGTTACGAGCAGTACTTC.

The rearrangement links TRBV11-2 to TRBJ2-1; D is uncertain. In germline, CDR1 is SGHAT, CDR2 FQNNGV. The CDR3 contains 13 residues. V lost 1 base and J lost 2, with 3 bases in between. The CDR3 protein is CASSLGPYNEQFF. The CDR3 nucleotides are TGTGCCAGCAGCTTAGGCCCCTACAATGAGCAGTTCTTC.

The gene calls are TRBV6-6 and TRBJ1-2; tentative D call: TRBD1 (5 bases). Germline values: CDR1 MNHNY, CDR2 SVGAGI (reference sequence). Trimming removed 5 bases at V and 8 bases at J, with 21 bases between. The CDR3 has 15 amino acids. This CDR3 reads CASSQNTGDYGGYTF. CDR3 DNA sequence: TGTGCCAGCAGTCAAAATACAGGAGACTATGGAGGCTACACCTTC.

This chain joins TRBV2 and TRBJ1-4; weak D call: TRBD1 (5 bases). Germline lookup yields CDR1 SNHLY and CDR2 FYNNEI. This CDR3 contains 14 residues. Trimming stripped 3 bases from V and 5 bases from J, with 10 bases between. The DNA for the CDR3 is TGTGCCAGCAGTGAGGGGGTCCCCAATGAAAAACTGTTTTTT. This encodes CASSEGVPNEKLFF.

The genes are TRBV9 and TRBJ2-1, with 13 bases aligning to TRBD2. The CDR3 is 17 amino acids. The ends lost 3 bases at V and 2 bases at J; junction bases unmatched: 5. Per the germline V gene, CDR1 is SGDLS and CDR2 is YYNGEE. The CDR3 spells CASSAGTSGVPYNEQFF. Here the CDR3 DNA reads TGTGCCAGCAGCGCCGGGACTAGCGGGGTTCCCTACAATGAGCAGTTCTTC.

The V gene is TRBV10-1, the J gene TRBJ1-1, with no clear D. Trimming pared 2 bases from V and 4 bases from J, leaving 17 bases between. The CDR3 runs 16 residues. Germline-derived CDR1 and CDR2 are WNHNN and SYGVQD (reference sequence). The CDR3 DNA is TGCGCCAGCAGTGAGGTCGACGGAGGAGGGATCACTGAAGCTTTCTTT. Encoded protein: CASSEVDGGGITEAFF.

The chain combines TRBV28 with TRBJ2-7; 8 positions agree with TRBD2. After removal of 6 bases from V and 3 bases from J, the junction contained 13 bases not matched to a gene. The CDR3 is made up of 16 amino acids. The germline V gene has CDR1 MDHEN and CDR2 SYDVKM. The CDR3 loop reads CASSYAQREFRYEQYF. The CDR3 DNA reads TGTGCCAGCAGCTATGCCCAGCGGGAGTTCCGCTACGAGCAGTACTTC.

J is TRBJ2-7 and V is TRBV28, with D maybe TRBD2 (5 bases). Trimming cost V 2 bases and J 0 bases, with 8 bases left between them. CDR1 is MDHEN and CDR2 is SYDVKM in the germline V gene. The CDR3 has 14 residues. In nucleotides, the CDR3 is TGTGCCAGCAGTTTACGACTATCCTCCTACGAGCAGTACTTC. This sequence encodes CASSLRLSSYEQYF.

The chain recombines TRBV28 with TRBJ2-2; D is unclear. Germline CDR1 and CDR2: MDHEN and SYDVKM. Trimming shortened V by 3 bases and J by 6 bases, and 5 bases separated the two germline ends. This CDR3 spans 12 amino acids. CDR3 DNA: TGTGCCAGCAGTTTTGGGGCCGGGGAGCTGTTTTTT. Residues: CASSFGAGELFF.

This chain links TRBV10-1 with TRBJ2-7; 7 nucleotides line up with TRBD1. Germline V gene lookup returns CDR1 WNHNN and CDR2 SYGVQD (reference sequence). The CDR3 has 13 amino acids. The ends lost 6 bases at V and 4 bases at J; junction bases unmatched: 6. For the CDR3, the DNA is TGCGCCAGCAGCCAAGGGGGCCGATACGAGCAGTACTTC. Amino acid sequence: CASSQGGRYEQYF.

The V call is TRBV6-4, the J call TRBJ2-2; D unresolved. The length of the CDR3 is 14 residues. The germline V gene has CDR1 MRHNA and CDR2 SNTAGT. Trimming removed 2 bases at V and 1 base at J, with 5 bases between. The CDR3 DNA sequence: TGTGCCAGCAGTGACAGGGAGAACACCGGGGAGCTGTTTTTT. Its protein is CASSDRENTGELFF.

The table lists this clone with a count of one. The V call is TRBV25-1, the J call TRBJ2-1, with TRBD1 as a possible D gene (6 bases). Germline CDR1 is MGHDK and CDR2 is SYGVNS. The V end lost 3 bases, the J end lost 7 bases, and 16 bases lay between the germline ends. CDR3 length: 15 amino acids. The CDR3 loop is CASSDSGTRKNEQFF. The CDR3 coding sequence is TGTGCCAGCAGTGACTCCGGGACACGGAAAAATGAGCAGTTCTTC.